This passage covers 30 T cell receptor beta chains from one sample sequenced in a study of T cell responses to AZD1222 COVID-19 vaccine. Only in-frame clones appear in the TCRdb table, and some are missing; sequencing was by immunoSEQ multiplex PCR. Of roughly 150,000 clones in the sample, approximately 94% were seen once. This sample comprised peripheral blood, obtained 28 days after the second AZD1222 dose. These receptors were taken from an adult who received the AZD1222 COVID-19 vaccine.

The chain employs TRBV14 and TRBJ1-2; possible D gene TRBD1, 5 bases. V gave up 1 base and J gave up 6 bases, with 9 bases separating them. Germline V lookup: CDR1 SGHDN, CDR2 FVKESK. The CDR3 runs 13 residues. The CDR3 is CASSQGRGDGYTF. In DNA form, the CDR3 reads TGTGCCAGCAGCCAAGGGAGAGGGGATGGCTACACCTTC.

The J gene is TRBJ1-6, the V gene TRBV6-6; 9 bases match TRBD1. CDR3 length: 14 residues. Trimming took 11 bases from V and 7 from J; bases not matched to a gene: 9. In germline, CDR1 is MNHNY, CDR2 SVGAGI (reference sequence). CDR3 sequence (DNA): TGTGCCTCCAACCGGGACAGGGACAATTCACCCCTCCACTTT. Translated, it gives CASNRDRDNSPLHF.

This chain links TRBV7-9 with TRBJ2-1; 7 nucleotides align to TRBD2. Germline lookup yields CDR1 SEHNR and CDR2 FQNEAQ (reference sequence). The V and J ends lost 3 bases and 4 bases, in that order; junction bases with no gene match: 3. This CDR3 region has 14 residues. This chain's CDR3 is CASSLPSGYNEQFF. The CDR3 coding sequence is TGTGCCAGCAGCTTGCCTAGCGGATACAATGAGCAGTTCTTC.

The rearrangement links TRBV2 to TRBJ2-3; the match to TRBD1 covers 7 bases. V lost 7 bases and J lost 5; bases outside the gene matches: 6. Germline V gene sequence: CDR1 SNHLY, CDR2 FYNNEI. The CDR3 sequence is 13 residues long. Written as DNA, the CDR3 is TGTGCCAGCACTGGGACAGCTCGAGATACGCAGTATTTT. Protein sequence: CASTGTARDTQYF.

The chain joins TRBV4-1 to TRBJ2-2; D is perhaps TRBD1 or TRBD2 (5 bases each). Germline-derived CDR1 and CDR2 are MGHRA and YSYEKL. Trimming pared 4 bases from V and 5 bases from J, leaving 14 bases between. The CDR3 is 15 residues long. The CDR3 here is CASSPEGKGTGELFF. CDR3 coding DNA: TGCGCCAGCAGCCCCGAGGGAAAGGGGACCGGGGAGCTGTTTTTT.

CDR3 sequence reads: CASSRLAGGNNEQFF. The CDR3 DNA reads as TGTGCCAGCAGCCGCCTAGCGGGAGGAAACAATGAGCAGTTCTTC. V usage is TRBV11-1 and J usage is TRBJ2-1, with TRBD2 identical over 11 bases. J was trimmed by 5 bases and V by 5 bases; bases with no gene match: 5. There are 15 residues in the CDR3. From germline, CDR1 is SGHAT and CDR2 FQDESV (reference sequence).

The V call is TRBV2, the J call TRBJ2-7; TRBD1 aligns across 7 bases. The CDR3 sequence is 14 residues long. V was clipped by 5 bases and J by 1 base; unmatched bases: 5. Germline assignment: CDR1 SNHLY and CDR2 FYNNEI. The CDR3 is CASSRGDSSYEQYF. DNA for the CDR3: TGTGCCAGCAGTCGTGGGGACAGTTCCTACGAGCAGTACTTC.

The CDR3 loop is CASSQGGRKLFF. The CDR3 DNA reads TGCGCCAGCAGCCAAGGGGGGCGAAAACTGTTTTTT. The rearrangement joins TRBV4-3 to TRBJ1-4; D is possibly TRBD1 (6 bases). The CDR3 contains 12 residues. Germline V gives CDR1 LGHNA, CDR2 YSLEER. The V end lost 1 base, the J end lost 10 bases, and 7 bases lay between the germline ends.

A few counts support this clone. The chain combines TRBV5-1 with TRBJ2-1, with 7 bases lining up with TRBD2. CDR3 size: 14 residues. Germline V gives CDR1 SGHRS, CDR2 YFSETQ. V trimming: 1 base; J trimming: 8 bases; junction bases outside the gene matches: 6. The CDR3 spells CASSLRLAGDEQFF. CDR3 sequence (DNA): TGCGCCAGCAGCTTGAGACTAGCAGGCGATGAGCAGTTCTTC.

The genes are TRBV30 and TRBJ1-2; D not certain. Germline CDR1 GTSNPN, CDR2 SVGIG (reference sequence). Deletions cut 5 bases from V and 0 bases from J, with 16 bases between. CDR3 size: 15 residues. CDR3 sequence: CAWHPRVISNYGYTF. The CDR3 region has the DNA TGTGCCTGGCATCCCAGAGTCATATCTAACTATGGCTACACCTTC.

CDR3 in DNA: TGCGCCAGCTCACAGGGGGCAAGGGAAAAACTGTTTTTT. This encodes CASSQGAREKLFF. The V gene is TRBV10-2, the J gene TRBJ1-4; 9 nucleotides match TRBD1. This CDR3 has 13 residues. The germline CDR1 and CDR2 sequences are WSHSY and SAAADI. Trimming removed 8 bases from V and 8 bases from J; junction bases left unmatched: 6.

Only one count was recorded for this clone. The chain couples TRBV9 to TRBJ1-4; D gene unclear. The CDR3 extends over 16 amino acids. Trimming took off 0 bases at V and 0 bases at J, with 9 bases between the two ends. Germline V gene data show CDR1 as SGDLS and CDR2 as YYNGEE. The CDR3: CASSVGPSATNEKLFF. The CDR3 nucleotides are TGTGCCAGCAGCGTAGGCCCAAGTGCAACTAATGAAAAACTGTTTTTT.

The chain links TRBV3-1 (or the pseudogene TRBV3-2) to TRBJ2-3; D ambiguous. V was shortened by 5 bases and J by 3 bases, with 6 bases between the two germline ends. This CDR3 comprises 12 residues. Germline V gives CDR1 LGHDT, CDR2 YNNKEL (reference sequence). CDR3: CASSLSTDTQYF. In DNA, the CDR3 is TGTGCCAGCAGCTTATCGACAGATACGCAGTATTTT.

V is TRBV5-1 and J is TRBJ1-6; D unclear. V lost 0 bases to trimming and J lost 10 bases, with 8 bases between them. Per the germline V gene, CDR1 is SGHRS and CDR2 is YFSETQ. The CDR3 contains 13 residues. CDR3 in DNA: TGCGCCAGCAGCTTGGTGCCAGAGTCACCCCTCCACTTT. Its protein is CASSLVPESPLHF.

J is TRBJ1-2 and V is TRBV6-5; 7 bases fit TRBD1. CDR1 is MNHEY, CDR2 SVGAGI, per germline. The CDR3 extends over 15 amino acids. Germline trimming cut 7 bases from V and 0 bases from J; bases unmatched to any gene: 8. The CDR3 DNA sequence: TGTGCCAGCACCGGGGGGGACAGTACTAACTATGGCTACACCTTC. It yields the protein CASTGGDSTNYGYTF.

The chain carries TRBV24-1 and TRBJ2-1; 12 bases match TRBD2. The germline V gene has CDR1 KGHDR and CDR2 SFDVKD. The CDR3 is 15 residues long. Germline trimming cut 3 bases from V and 7 bases from J; bases unmatched to any gene: 3. DNA of the CDR3: TGTGCCACCAGTGATGGACTAGCGGGAATAAATGAGCAGTTCTTC. Its translation is CATSDGLAGINEQFF.

This clone was observed a single time. The rearrangement uses TRBV7-2 and TRBJ2-7; 11 nucleotides agree with TRBD2. The V gene end was trimmed by 4 bases and the J gene end by 0 bases; junction bases not matched to a gene: 2. This CDR3 region has 15 residues. From germline, CDR1 is SGHTA and CDR2 FQGNSA. The CDR3 coding sequence is TGTGCCAGCAGCTCTAGCGGGGGGAGCTCCTACGAGCAGTACTTC. It yields the protein CASSSSGGSSYEQYF.

This CDR3 reads CASSVQGEGGYTF. The CDR3 coding sequence is TGTGCCAGCAGTGTGCAGGGGGAGGGTGGCTACACCTTC. V gene TRBV2 combines with J gene TRBJ1-2, with TRBD1 identical over 7 bases. The CDR3 has 13 amino acids. Germline V lookup: CDR1 SNHLY, CDR2 FYNNEI. The V segment lost 4 bases and the J segment 7 bases; nucleotides outside the gene matches: 6.

Comments on this clone: Additional DNA sequences in this sample encode the identical CDR3. This chain connects TRBV3-1 (or the pseudogene TRBV3-2) to TRBJ1-2; tentatively, D is TRBD1 (5 bases). CDR3 length equals 15 residues. The germline V and J ends were trimmed by 1 base and 0 bases, with 9 bases remaining between them. Per germline, CDR1 LGHDT and CDR2 YNNKEL (reference sequence). The CDR3 bases are TGTGCCAGCAGCCAAGGGGGGGGAGCTAACTATGGCTACACCTTC. This encodes CASSQGGGANYGYTF.

This chain's CDR3 is CASGLERGAYNEQFF. The CDR3 DNA follows: TGTGCTAGTGGTTTAGAACGGGGGGCCTACAATGAGCAGTTCTTC. V usage is TRBV12-5 and J usage is TRBJ2-1; 7 bases agree with TRBD2. This CDR3 is built from 15 residues. The trim removed 3 bases at V and 2 bases at J, leaving 4 bases unmatched. The germline CDR1 and CDR2 sequences are LGHNT and FRNRAP.

The chain has TRBV18 and TRBJ2-7; 10 bases are shared with TRBD2. CDR3 size: 16 residues. With 3 bases clipped from V and 2 bases from J, the junction kept 7 bases outside the gene matches. Germline V lookup: CDR1 KGHSH, CDR2 LQKENI. The CDR3 nucleotides read TGTGCCAGCTCACCGCCTAGCGGGAGTCGGACCTACGAGCAGTACTTC. Its protein product is CASSPPSGSRTYEQYF.

The chain couples TRBV27 to TRBJ2-1, with D perhaps given as TRBD1 or TRBD2 (5 bases each). With 6 bases removed from V and 4 bases from J, the gap between germline ends came to 13 bases. From germline, CDR1 is MNHEY and CDR2 SMNVEV (reference sequence). The CDR3 runs 14 residues. CDR3 region: CASSRDLTYNEQFF. The CDR3 DNA is TGTGCCAGCAGCCGGGACCTCACGTACAATGAGCAGTTCTTC.

The chain joins TRBV21-1 to TRBJ2-7. TRBV21-1 is a known pseudogene. This CDR3 has 12 amino acids. The CDR3 DNA follows: TGTGCCAGGAGCGGGATGGACTACGAGCAGTACTTC. Its protein is CARSGMDYEQYF.

The chain uses TRBV7-3 and TRBJ2-3; D ambiguous. The ends were cut back, 5 bases at V and 1 base at J, with 13 bases in the middle. This CDR3 is built from 15 residues. Germline CDR1 is SGHTA and CDR2 is FQGTGA. In nucleotides, the CDR3 is TGTGCCAGCAGCGATCCTAGGGAAGGCACAGATACGCAGTATTTT. The encoded protein is CASSDPREGTDTQYF.

This clone was seen just once. The genes are TRBV5-1 and TRBJ2-2, with TRBD2 matching 11 bases. The CDR3 sequence is 19 residues long. Germline V CDR1 and CDR2: SGHRS, YFSETQ. V shed 0 bases and J 3 bases; nucleotides not matched to a gene: 10. CDR3 sequence reads: CASSLVFSGRAWDTGELFF. The CDR3 DNA is TGCGCCAGCAGCTTGGTTTTTAGCGGGAGGGCCTGGGACACCGGGGAGCTGTTTTTT.

CDR3 nucleotides: TGCGCCAGCAGCCGCCTAGTAGCGGGAGAGACCCAGTACTTC. Translation gives CASSRLVAGETQYF. The chain has TRBV4-1 and TRBJ2-5, with 7 bases that match TRBD2. The CDR3 is made up of 14 amino acids. The V gene's germline CDR1 is MGHRA and CDR2 YSYEKL. V lost 4 bases and J lost 4; bases outside the gene matches: 6.

The chain employs TRBV5-1 and TRBJ1-2; tentatively, D is TRBD1 (6 bases). This CDR3 is built from 15 residues. V gave up 4 bases and J gave up 3 bases, with 16 bases separating them. Per germline, CDR1 SGHRS and CDR2 YFSETQ. The CDR3 nucleotides read TGCGCCAGCAGCCCTGGGCAAGGGGGGGACTATGGCTACACCTTC. Residues: CASSPGQGGDYGYTF.

V gene TRBV15 combines with J gene TRBJ2-7, with 10 bases aligning to TRBD2. V lost 1 base and J lost 6; bases outside the gene matches: 6. The CDR3 has 15 amino acids. The germline V gene encodes CDR1 LNHNV and CDR2 YYDKDF (reference sequence). The CDR3 region is CATSRAYTSGTEQYF. The CDR3 nucleotides are TGTGCCACCAGCAGAGCCTACACTAGCGGGACCGAGCAGTACTTC. The entire variable domain, with the rest obtained from reference TRBV15 and TRBJ2-7, is as follows: DAMVIQNPRYQVTQFGKPVTLSCSQTLNHNVMYWYQQKSSQAPKLLFHYYDKDFNNEADTPDNFQSRRPNTSFCFLDIRSPGLGDTAMYLCATSRAYTSGTEQYFGPGTRLTVT.

The chain employs TRBV28 and TRBJ1-2, with D uncertain. The CDR3 is 14 amino acids. CDR1 and CDR2 from the germline V gene are MDHEN and SYDVKM. Trimming pared 2 bases from V and 7 bases from J, leaving 14 bases between. CDR3 amino acids: CASSLRAARSGYTF. In DNA, the CDR3 is TGTGCCAGCAGTTTAAGGGCAGCGAGGAGTGGCTACACCTTC.

The rearrangement links TRBV28 to TRBJ1-5; 10 positions agree with TRBD1. After removal of 5 bases from V and 7 bases from J, the junction contained 11 bases not matched to a gene. In germline, CDR1 is MDHEN, CDR2 SYDVKM. The CDR3 sequence is 16 residues long. The CDR3: CASSPSTGGAEQPQHF. The DNA for the CDR3 is TGTGCCAGCAGTCCCTCGACAGGGGGCGCGGAACAGCCCCAGCATTTT. The entire variable domain, with the rest obtained from reference TRBV28 and TRBJ1-5, is as follows: DVKVTQSSRYLVKRTGEKVFLECVQDMDHENMFWYRQDPGLGLRLIYFSYDVKMKEKGDIPEGYSVSREKKERFSLILESASTNQTSMYLCASSPSTGGAEQPQHFGDGTRLSIL.